Listed below are T cell receptor beta chains from one sample, sequenced in a study of blood T cell repertoires in COVID-19. Generated by immunoSEQ multiplex PCR, the TCRdb table keeps only in-frame clones and is missing some. The sample carries roughly 97,000 clones, approximately 84% recorded once. Input material: peripheral blood. The receptor set was obtained from a man between 60 and 70 years old with acute or convalescent COVID-19. The CDR3 runs from the conserved cysteine through the conserved F or W. D genes are given only for firm matches. Rows give clone size only sometimes, using once, few, many, or a class for an expanded clone.

V	size	J	D	DNA	CDR3
TRBV6-5	-	TRBJ1-2	-	TGTGCCAGCACCCAACGGGGACTAGGCTATGGCTACACCTTC	CASTQRGLGYGYTF
TRBV19	-	TRBJ2-5	-	TGTGCCAGTAGTATAAGCGGACGGGAGACCCAGTACTTC	CASSISGRETQYF
TRBV7-2	-	TRBJ2-3	TRBD1	TGTGCCAGCAGGACGGGACAGGGAGCAGATACGCAGTATTTT	CASRTGQGADTQYF
TRBV5-1	-	TRBJ2-1	TRBD2	TGCGCCAGCAGCTTAAGGGCGGGAGCTTACAATGAGCAGTTCTTC	CASSLRAGAYNEQFF
TRBV5-8	once	TRBJ2-7	TRBD2	TGTGCCAGCAGCCCGGTAGCGGGACGCTACGAGCAGTACTTC	CASSPVAGRYEQYF
TRBV3-1/TRBV3-2	-	TRBJ2-7	-	TGTGCCAGCAGCCCACAGGGAAGTATCTACGAGCAGTACTTC	CASSPQGSIYEQYF
TRBV15	-	TRBJ1-1	-	TGTGCCACCAGCAGACAGGGAAACACTGAAGCTTTCTTT	CATSRQGNTEAFF
TRBV7-8	-	TRBJ2-7	-	TGTGCCAGCAGCCAGAGCGGGCAAGTCTACGAGCAGTACTTC	CASSQSGQVYEQYF
TRBV15	once	TRBJ1-4	TRBD1	TGTGCCACCAGCACCTGGACAGGGTTTTATGAAAAACTGTTTTTT	CATSTWTGFYEKLFF
TRBV24-1	-	TRBJ2-2	-	TGTGCCACCAGTGATTTGGGGACACACACCGGGGAGCTGTTTTTT	CATSDLGTHTGELFF
TRBV11-3	-	TRBJ1-1	-	TGTGCCAGCAGCTCCAAGAACACTGAAGCTTTCTTT	CASSSKNTEAFF
TRBV18	few	TRBJ1-5	TRBD1	TGTGCCAGCTCAACTAAGACAGGGGCGAGCAATCAGCCCCAGCATTTT	CASSTKTGASNQPQHF
TRBV5-4	-	TRBJ2-7	TRBD1	TGTGCCAGCAGCAGGATGGGGACAGCCTACGAGCAGTACTTC	CASSRMGTAYEQYF
TRBV24-1	-	TRBJ2-3	-	TGTGCCACCAGTGATTTGAGGGGTACAACAGATACGCAGTATTTT	CATSDLRGTTDTQYF
TRBV19	-	TRBJ2-2	-	TGTGCCATTAGGGCCGGGACATTGAACACCGGGGAGCTGTTTTTT	CAIRAGTLNTGELFF
TRBV6-5	-	TRBJ1-1	-	TGTGCCAGCAGCCCCCCGGCGGCACGCAACACTGAAGCTTTCTTT	CASSPPAARNTEAFF
TRBV5-1	-	TRBJ2-1	-	TGCGCCAGCAGCTTGGAGGCTAGCTACGGTGAGCAGTTCTTC	CASSLEASYGEQFF
TRBV7-9	-	TRBJ2-3	-	TGTGCCAGCAGCCGACTAGGTTTCGGAGATACGCAGTATTTT	CASSRLGFGDTQYF
TRBV19	-	TRBJ2-2	TRBD1	TGTGCCAGTAGATACAGGACAGGGGTTAACACCGGGGAGCTGTTTTTT	CASRYRTGVNTGELFF
TRBV20-1	-	TRBJ2-1	-	TGCAGTGCTAGTCATGAGAATGAGCAGTTCTTC	CSASHENEQFF
TRBV5-6	-	TRBJ1-6	-	TGTGCCAGCAGGCTCGGAACAGCGTCGGGATCACCCCTCCACTTT	CASRLGTASGSPLHF
TRBV24-1	few	TRBJ1-2	-	TGTGCCACCAGTGATCCAGGAAAGGATGGCTACACCTTC	CATSDPGKDGYTF
TRBV29-1	-	TRBJ2-3	-	TGCAGCGCCCGAGTTCCTTACACAGATACGCAGTATTTT	CSARVPYTDTQYF
TRBV2	-	TRBJ1-5	TRBD1	TGTGCCAGCAGTGAAGGGACAGGTAATCAGCCCCAGCATTTT	CASSEGTGNQPQHF
TRBV2	once	TRBJ1-1	-	TGTGCCAGCAGCGGACAGTCCGACACTGAAGCTTTCTTT	CASSGQSDTEAFF